This T cell receptor beta chain originates from a study of blood T cell repertoires in COVID-19. Study details: PBMCs, B-cell-depleted T cells, or T cells were the source of the cDNA or gDNA that made up the material.

From germline, CDR1 is LNHDA and CDR2 SQIVND (reference sequence). V lost 4 bases and J lost 4, with 10 bases in between. The CDR3 totals 13 residues. Here immunoSEQ multiplex PCR was the method, and the copy in TCRdb shows in-frame clones only, minus some. Of 150,000 to 200,000 clones in the sample, roughly 79% were seen once. The sequenced sample was peripheral blood. The clonotype was recovered from a woman aged 80 or older with acute or convalescent COVID-19. V and J are TRBV19 and TRBJ1-2, with D possibly matching TRBD1 (6 bases). The CDR3 sequence is CASSRTGSYGYTF. CDR3 DNA sequence: TGTGCCAGTAGTAGAACAGGGAGCTATGGCTACACCTTC.